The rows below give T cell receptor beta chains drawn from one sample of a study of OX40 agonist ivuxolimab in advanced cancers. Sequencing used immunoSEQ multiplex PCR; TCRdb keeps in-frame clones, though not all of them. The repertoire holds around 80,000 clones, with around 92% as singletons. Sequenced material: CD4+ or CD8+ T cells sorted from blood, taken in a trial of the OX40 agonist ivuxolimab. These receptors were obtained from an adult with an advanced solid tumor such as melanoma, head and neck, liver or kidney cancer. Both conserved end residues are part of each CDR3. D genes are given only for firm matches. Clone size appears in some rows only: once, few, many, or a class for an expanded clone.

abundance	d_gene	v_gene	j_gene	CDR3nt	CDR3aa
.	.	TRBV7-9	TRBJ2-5	TGTGCCAGCAGCCCCTCGCGGGCCCGAGAGACCCAGTACTTC	CASSPSRARETQYF
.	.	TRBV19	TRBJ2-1	TGTGCCAGTAGTAGTAGCGGTGATGAGCAGTTCTTC	CASSSSGDEQFF
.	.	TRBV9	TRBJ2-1	TGTGCCAGCAGCGAGACAGTAATCTCCTACAATGAGCAGTTCTTC	CASSETVISYNEQFF
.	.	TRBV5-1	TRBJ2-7	TGCGCCAGCAGCTTGGAAAGGTACGAGCAGTACTTC	CASSLERYEQYF
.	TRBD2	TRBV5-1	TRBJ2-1	TGCGCCAGCAGCTTGACTAGCGGGGGGGCAAATGAGCAGTTCTTC	CASSLTSGGANEQFF
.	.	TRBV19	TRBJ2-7	TGTGCCAGTAGTATTTTTGTCGCCTACGAGCAGTACTTC	CASSIFVAYEQYF
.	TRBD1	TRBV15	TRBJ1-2	TGTGCCACCAGCAGAGATGTGGTAGGGGGCGAGAACTATGGCTACACCTTC	CATSRDVVGGENYGYTF
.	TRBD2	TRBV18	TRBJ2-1	TGTGCCAGCTCACCCTCCCTGGGGGGGTACAATGAGCAGTTCTTC	CASSPSLGGYNEQFF
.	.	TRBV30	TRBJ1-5	TGTGCCTGGGGGGGGAGCAATCAGCCCCAGCATTTT	CAWGGSNQPQHF
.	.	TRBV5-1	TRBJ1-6	TGCGCCAGCAGCTTGGATCGGCAGGGGTGGAATTCACCCCTCCACTTT	CASSLDRQGWNSPLHF
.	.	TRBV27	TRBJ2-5	TGTGCCAGCAGGATTTCGGGGGTCCTCGAAGAGACCCAGTACTTC	CASRISGVLEETQYF
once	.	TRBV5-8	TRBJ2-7	TGTGCCAGCAGCTCCGGAGGCTACGAGCAGTACTTC	CASSSGGYEQYF
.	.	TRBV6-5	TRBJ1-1	TGTGCCAGCAGTTACTCGAACAGGGAAGGGTACACTGAAGCTTTCTTT	CASSYSNREGYTEAFF
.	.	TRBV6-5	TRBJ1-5	TGTGCCAGCAGCCTTAACAGGGGCAATCAGCCCCAGCATTTT	CASSLNRGNQPQHF
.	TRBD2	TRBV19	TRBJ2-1	TGTGCCAGTGTAGGACTAGCGGGGGGGACCGAAACCCAACAGTTCTTC	CASVGLAGGTETQQFF
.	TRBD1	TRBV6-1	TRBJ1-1	TGTGCCAGCAGTGAAGAGAGACAGGGCTTCACTGAAGCTTTCTTT	CASSEERQGFTEAFF
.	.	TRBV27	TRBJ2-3	TGTGCCGCCATACCCCAGGGTGGGGAAAGCACAGATACGCAGTATTTT	CAAIPQGGESTDTQYF
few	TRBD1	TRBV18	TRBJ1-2	TGTGCCAGCTCACCAGCGGGACAGGCTAACTATGGCTACACCTTC	CASSPAGQANYGYTF
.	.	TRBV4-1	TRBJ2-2	TGCGCCAGCAGCCAGTCAGGGGGGACTCGCGGGGAGCTGTTTTTT	CASSQSGGTRGELFF
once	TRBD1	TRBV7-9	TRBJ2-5	TGTGCCAGCAGCCCTCGGACAGGCGACCTGAGGGGCCAGTACTTC	CASSPRTGDLRGQYF
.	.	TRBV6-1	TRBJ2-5	TGTGCCAGCACGGGAGTTCGGCGCCAAGAGACCCAGTACTTC	CASTGVRRQETQYF
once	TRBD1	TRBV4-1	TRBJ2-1	TGCGCCAGCAGCCAGACCGGGACAGGGATCTACAATGAGCAGTTCTTC	CASSQTGTGIYNEQFF
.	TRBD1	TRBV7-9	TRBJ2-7	TGTGCCAGCAGCCCGGGGACAGGGGACTTCGAGCAGTACTTC	CASSPGTGDFEQYF
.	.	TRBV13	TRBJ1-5	TGTGCCAGCAGCCAAGGGTATCAGCCCCAGCATTTT	CASSQGYQPQHF
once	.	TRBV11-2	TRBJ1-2	TGTGCCAGCAGCTCACGAGACCCGGAGGGCTACACCTTC	CASSSRDPEGYTF
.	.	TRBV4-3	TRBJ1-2	TGCGCCAGCAGCCAAGATTGGTCCAGTTCCTATGGCTACACCTTC	CASSQDWSSSYGYTF
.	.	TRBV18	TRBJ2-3	TGTGCCAGCTCACCACCCGCGACAGTAGACACAGATACGCAGTATTTT	CASSPPATVDTDTQYF
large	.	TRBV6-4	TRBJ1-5	TGTGCCAGCAGTGGGGATAGCAATCAGCCCCAGCATTTT	CASSGDSNQPQHF
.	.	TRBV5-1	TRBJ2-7	TGCGCCAGCAGCTTCGAGGGGTCTTCCTACGAGCAGTACTTC	CASSFEGSSYEQYF
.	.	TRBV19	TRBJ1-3	TGTGCCAGTAGCTTGACAGGACCCTCTGGAAACACCATATATTTT	CASSLTGPSGNTIYF
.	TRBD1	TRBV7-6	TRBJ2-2	TGTGCCAGCACTTTGGGACAGGGGGCTTCCTCCGGGGAGCTGTTTTTT	CASTLGQGASSGELFF
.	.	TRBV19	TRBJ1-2	TGTGCCAGTAGCCCTGGACTCTTCTATGGCTACACCTTC	CASSPGLFYGYTF
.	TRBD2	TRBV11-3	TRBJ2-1	TGTGCCAGCAGCTCAGAGGGAGGGAATGAGCAGTTCTTC	CASSSEGGNEQFF
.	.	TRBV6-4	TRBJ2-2	TGTGCCAGCATGCCTAACGGGGGCCACAACACCGGGGAGCTGTTTTTT	CASMPNGGHNTGELFF
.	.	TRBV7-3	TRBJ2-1	TGTGCCAGCAGCTTAATTCTCGCAGGGATGTACAATGAGCAGTTCTTC	CASSLILAGMYNEQFF
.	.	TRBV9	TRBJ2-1	TGTGCCAGCAGCGTAGCGAGGCAGGGGGGAGACAATGAGCAGTTCTTC	CASSVARQGGDNEQFF
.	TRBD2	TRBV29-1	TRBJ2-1	TGCAGCGTTGAAGTGGCTAGCGGGGGGCTCAGCGAGCAGTTCTTC	CSVEVASGGLSEQFF